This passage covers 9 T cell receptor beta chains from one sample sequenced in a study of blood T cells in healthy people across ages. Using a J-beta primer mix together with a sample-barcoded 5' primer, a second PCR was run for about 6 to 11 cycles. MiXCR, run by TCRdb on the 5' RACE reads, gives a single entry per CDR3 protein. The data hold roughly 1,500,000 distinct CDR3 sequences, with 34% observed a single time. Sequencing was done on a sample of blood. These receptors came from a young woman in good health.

The CDR3 region is CASSLSNRDRGFAGANVLTF. DNA of the CDR3: TGTGCCAGCAGCTTATCCAACCGGGACAGGGGGTTTGCTGGGGCCAACGTCCTGACTTTC. This chain connects TRBV7-9 to TRBJ2-6; 11 nucleotides line up with TRBD1. The germline CDR1 and CDR2 sequences are SEHNR and FQNEAQ (reference sequence). The ends lost 2 bases at V and 2 bases at J; junction bases unmatched: 11. This CDR3 has 20 amino acids.

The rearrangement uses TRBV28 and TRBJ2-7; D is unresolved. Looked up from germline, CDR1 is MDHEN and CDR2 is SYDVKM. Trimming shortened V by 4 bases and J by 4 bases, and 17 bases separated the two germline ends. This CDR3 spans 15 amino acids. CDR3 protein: CASSSESSGRYEQYF. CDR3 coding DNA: TGTGCCAGCAGTTCAGAAAGCTCTGGACGTTACGAGCAGTACTTC.

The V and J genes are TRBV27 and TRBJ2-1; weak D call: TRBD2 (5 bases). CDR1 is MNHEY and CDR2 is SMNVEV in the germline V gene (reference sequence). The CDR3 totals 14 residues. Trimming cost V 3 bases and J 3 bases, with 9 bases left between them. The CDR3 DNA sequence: TGTGCCAGCAGTTTGACTAACGGCTACAATGAGCAGTTCTTC. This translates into CASSLTNGYNEQFF.

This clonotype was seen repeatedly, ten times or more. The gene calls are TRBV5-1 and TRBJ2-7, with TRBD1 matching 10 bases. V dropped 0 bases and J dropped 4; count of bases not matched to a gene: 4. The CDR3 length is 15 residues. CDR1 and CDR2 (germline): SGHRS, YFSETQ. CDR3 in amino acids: CASSLGDRGPYEQYF. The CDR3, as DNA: TGCGCCAGCAGCTTGGGGGACAGGGGACCTTACGAGCAGTACTTC.

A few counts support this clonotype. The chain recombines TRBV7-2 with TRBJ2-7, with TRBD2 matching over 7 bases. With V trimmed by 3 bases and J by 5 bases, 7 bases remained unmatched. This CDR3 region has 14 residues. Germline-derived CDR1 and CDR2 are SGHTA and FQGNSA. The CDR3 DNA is TGTGCCAGCAGCTTGTCGGCAGGGAGGGACGAGCAGTACTTC. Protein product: CASSLSAGRDEQYF.

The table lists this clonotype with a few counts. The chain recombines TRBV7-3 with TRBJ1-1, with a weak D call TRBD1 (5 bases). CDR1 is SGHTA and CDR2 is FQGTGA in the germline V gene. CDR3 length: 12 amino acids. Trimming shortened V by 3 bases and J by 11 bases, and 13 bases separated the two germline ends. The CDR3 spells CASSFFRQGAFF. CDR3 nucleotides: TGTGCCAGCAGCTTTTTTCGGCAGGGTGCTTTCTTT.

CDR3 nucleotide sequence: TGTGCCAGCAGCTTCGACGGGACCCTCTCCTACGAGCAGTACTTC. Its protein is CASSFDGTLSYEQYF. The rearrangement uses TRBV7-9 and TRBJ2-7; either TRBD1 or TRBD2 may fit D (5 bases each). Trimming stripped 3 bases from V and 0 bases from J, with 12 bases between. Germline V lookup: CDR1 SEHNR, CDR2 FQNEAQ (reference sequence). This CDR3 spans 15 amino acids.

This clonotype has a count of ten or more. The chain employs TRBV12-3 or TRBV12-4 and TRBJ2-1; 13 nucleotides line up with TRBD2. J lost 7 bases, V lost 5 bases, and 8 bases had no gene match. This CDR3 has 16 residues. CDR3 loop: CASSPRTSGSRNEQFF. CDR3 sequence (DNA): TGTGCCAGCAGTCCCCGGACTAGCGGGAGTCGGAATGAGCAGTTCTTC.

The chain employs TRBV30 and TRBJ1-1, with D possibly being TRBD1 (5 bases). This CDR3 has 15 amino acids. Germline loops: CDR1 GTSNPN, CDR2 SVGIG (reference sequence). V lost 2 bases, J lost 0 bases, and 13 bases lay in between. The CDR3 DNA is TGTGCCTGGAGTAGGGGTCCTGCCGTGAACACTGAAGCTTTCTTT. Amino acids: CAWSRGPAVNTEAFF.